This T cell receptor (beta chain) was sequenced during a study of metastatic and nonmetastatic thyroid tumors. MiXCR reprocessed the PCR reads for TCRdb. The table lists about 16,000 clones, about 31% of them singletons. Trimming removed 1 base from V and 3 bases from J, with 10 bases in between. Germline V gene lookup returns CDR1 SGHRS and CDR2 YFSETQ. This CDR3 is 14 amino acids long. This clone came up many times. A much larger clone sits a single nucleotide away, making a read error possible. All patients were treatment-naive before thyroid surgery. Specimen: tumor tissue. The chain joins TRBV5-1 to TRBJ1-1; possible D gene TRBD1, 5 bases. The receptor was isolated from a male donor with papillary thyroid cancer or a benign thyroid nodule (not recorded which). Some clones in this sample may be carry-over from other donors' samples. CDR3 amino acids: CASSLTGGYTEAFF. The DNA for the CDR3 is TGCGCCAGCAGCTTGACGGGGGGATACACTGAAGCTTTCTTT.